These 14 T cell receptor beta chains were all obtained from the same sample, sequenced in a study of beta chain features in type 1 diabetes. Expressed TCRB transcripts were sequenced because the entire RNA isolate underwent reverse transcription. Generated by immunoSEQ multiplex PCR, the TCRdb table keeps only in-frame clones and is missing some. The sample records about 320,000 clones, 12% to 15% being singletons. Material: central memory CD4+ T cells from blood. These receptors were taken from a man aged 25 to 40 in good health.

This clone came up a few times. The chain carries TRBV7-8 and TRBJ2-2; TRBD2 matches 9 bases. The CDR3 runs to 16 residues. The germline V gene encodes CDR1 SGHVS and CDR2 FQNEAQ. Unmatched junction bases numbered 4, after V lost 5 bases and J lost 0 bases. CDR3 sequence: CASSISGGSNTGELFF. The DNA of the CDR3 is TGTGCCAGCAGCATTAGCGGGGGATCGAACACCGGGGAGCTGTTTTTT.

This clone appeared a few times. The chain recombines TRBV25-1 with TRBJ2-5, with 9 bases matching TRBD1. V dropped 5 bases and J dropped 5; count of bases not matched to a gene: 9. Germline V gene lookup returns CDR1 MGHDK and CDR2 SYGVNS. The CDR3 extends over 15 amino acids. The CDR3 spells CASSNRGRGLETQYF. CDR3 in DNA: TGTGCCAGCAGTAACAGGGGGCGAGGGTTGGAGACCCAGTACTTC.

This clone was seen more than once but under ten times. The chain employs TRBV18 and TRBJ1-2; TRBD1 might be the D (6 bases). The CDR3 runs to 12 residues. V was cut by 8 bases and J by 8 bases, with 15 bases left in between. The germline CDR1 and CDR2 sequences are KGHSH and LQKENI. CDR3 DNA: TGTGCCAGCGGACAGCGAAGAGGGGGCTACACCTTC. It specifies CASGQRRGGYTF. Combining the CDR3 with reference TRBV18 and TRBJ1-2 gives the whole variable domain NAGVMQNPRHLVRRRGQEARLRCSPMKGHSHVYWYRQLPEEGLKFMVYLQKENIIDESGMPKERFSAEFPKEGPSILRIQQVVRGDSAAYFCASGQRRGGYTFGSGTRLTVV.

The chain links TRBV5-1 to TRBJ2-2; the D gene is possibly TRBD2 (6 bases). The CDR3 length is 16 residues. V dropped 3 bases and J dropped 2 bases, with 14 bases sitting between them. Germline V gene lookup returns CDR1 SGHRS and CDR2 YFSETQ. This CDR3 is CASSWGTRLNTGELFF. The DNA of the CDR3 is TGCGCCAGCAGCTGGGGGACTCGCCTAAACACCGGGGAGCTGTTTTTT.

This clone was seen a few times. This chain connects TRBV10-3 to TRBJ2-3; weak D call: TRBD2 (6 bases). Germline V gene sequence: CDR1 ENHRY, CDR2 SYGVKD. With 4 bases removed from V and 2 bases from J, the gap between germline ends came to 10 bases. This CDR3 contains 14 residues. CDR3 region: CAISGGTATDTQYF. DNA for the CDR3: TGTGCCATCAGTGGCGGGACGGCCACAGATACGCAGTATTTT.

This clone occurred once. This sequence joins TRBV2 and TRBJ1-6; D remains unclear. CDR1 and CDR2 (germline): SNHLY, FYNNEI. V was trimmed by 1 base and J by 9 bases, leaving 13 bases between them. The CDR3 has 15 residues. The CDR3 DNA sequence: TGTGCCAGCAGTGAAGTCCGGCCCGTTGTTTCACCCCTCCACTTT. This codes for CASSEVRPVVSPLHF.

This clone was counted a few times. This chain joins TRBV7-2 and TRBJ2-2, with 8 bases lining up with TRBD2. The CDR3 extends over 16 amino acids. In germline, CDR1 is SGHTA, CDR2 FQGNSA. The junction had 7 bases not matched to a gene; V was cut back by 2 bases and J by 5 bases. The CDR3 nucleotides are TGTGCCAGCAGCTTACCGGGACTAGGTGGGACCGGGGAGCTGTTTTTT. This sequence encodes CASSLPGLGGTGELFF. Based on the CDR3 plus reference TRBV7-2 and TRBJ2-2, the full variable domain is GAGVSQSPSNKVTEKGKDVELRCDPISGHTALYWYRQSLGQGLEFLIYFQGNSAPDKSGLPSDRFSAERTGGSVSTLTIQRTQQEDSAVYLCASSLPGLGGTGELFFGEGSRLTVL.

The rearrangement links TRBV4-3 to TRBJ1-1; D unclear. Germline lookup yields CDR1 LGHNA and CDR2 YSLEER. V was pared by 4 bases and J by 3 bases, with 15 bases between. There are 15 residues in the CDR3. CDR3 bases: TGCGCCAGCAGCCTCGGCTCTGCCGGGGACACTGAAGCTTTCTTT. Residues: CASSLGSAGDTEAFF.

The J gene is TRBJ2-1, the V gene TRBV7-3; 13 bases are shared with TRBD2. Germline V CDR1 and CDR2: SGHTA, FQGTGA. The CDR3 covers 17 residues. The V and J ends lost 0 bases and 5 bases, in that order; junction bases with no gene match: 4. In DNA form, the CDR3 reads TGTGCCAGCAGCTTAACGTCCGGGACTAGCGGGGACAATGAGCAGTTCTTC. Translated, it gives CASSLTSGTSGDNEQFF.

This clone was found a few times. The chain links TRBV14 to TRBJ2-5; 7 positions match TRBD2. CDR1 is SGHDN and CDR2 is FVKESK in the germline V gene. The V segment lost 3 bases and the J segment 5 bases; nucleotides outside the gene matches: 6. There are 14 residues in the CDR3. CDR3 DNA sequence: TGTGCCAGCAGCCACTGGGGAGGGTACGAGACCCAGTACTTC. This encodes CASSHWGGYETQYF.

This clone was observed once. This chain links TRBV4-3 with TRBJ1-5; tentative D call: TRBD1 (6 bases). Trimming pared 0 bases from V and 1 base from J, leaving 13 bases between. The CDR3 is 17 amino acids. Germline-derived CDR1 and CDR2 are LGHNA and YSLEER. In DNA form, the CDR3 reads TGCGCCAGCAGCCAAGATTCGACAGGTAGAAGCAATCAGCCCCAGCATTTT. Translated, it gives CASSQDSTGRSNQPQHF.

The table lists this clone with a few counts. This chain links TRBV6-5 with TRBJ1-2; no clear D. Germline values: CDR1 MNHEY, CDR2 SVGAGI. V lost 6 bases, J lost 4 bases, and 12 bases lay in between. The CDR3 has 13 residues. The CDR3 region has the DNA TGTGCCAGCAGCCCCCCGGGAATCTATGGCTACACCTTC. This gives the protein CASSPPGIYGYTF.

For this clone: An end of the junction does not agree with germline; a read error may underlie this. The sample carries other DNA sequences with the same CDR3. J is TRBJ2-7 and V is TRBV5-4; 7 bases map to TRBD1. The CDR3 contains 15 residues. Germline V CDR1 and CDR2: SGHNT, YYREEE (reference sequence). The DNA for the CDR3 is TGCGCCAGCAGCCAGAACCCGACAGGGTTATACGAGCAGTACTTC. The encoded protein is CASSQNPTGLYEQYF.

This clone came up a few times. This chain joins TRBV30 and TRBJ1-2; possible D gene TRBD1, 5 bases. Germline V gene sequence: CDR1 GTSNPN, CDR2 SVGIG (reference sequence). V dropped 3 bases and J dropped 0 bases, with 14 bases sitting between them. There are 15 residues in the CDR3. The CDR3 coding sequence is TGTGCCTGGAGGGGGGTTTTGCGAACTAACTATGGCTACACCTTC. Translated: CAWRGVLRTNYGYTF.